This TCR beta chain is from a study of cytomegalovirus exposure and HLA in healthy donors. Study results and limitations: Approximately 18,000 TCR beta sequences were associated with HLA alleles at 0.05 false discovery rate in a later analysis. The authors confirmed in vitro that three CMV-associated chains were specific for CMV antigens.

The PCR had 60 Vbeta and 13 Jbeta primers. Clones were sequenced by immunoSEQ multiplex PCR, and TCRdb holds only the in-frame ones, with some missing. The sample records 30,000 to 35,000 clones, 80% being singletons. In its sample, this clone was seen once. Its cognate antigen is unknown. This CDR3 has 12 amino acids. The V gene's germline CDR1 is MNHNS and CDR2 SASEGT. V was trimmed by 7 bases and J by 9 bases, leaving 13 bases between them. The rearrangement uses TRBV6-1 and TRBJ1-5, with D tentatively TRBD1 (6 bases). The source of this sequence is a male donor in good health and CMV-seronegative. The source material was PBMCs. CDR3 sequence: CASNLRGVPQHF. CDR3 DNA: TGTGCCAGCAATCTCAGGGGAGTGCCCCAGCATTTT.